This TCR beta chain was documented in a study of cytomegalovirus exposure and HLA in healthy donors. Study context: An early release of data contained around 80 million unique TCRs, which came from HLA-typed donors.

The study ran its PCR with 60 Vbeta and 13 Jbeta primers. Method: immunoSEQ multiplex PCR; TCRdb's copy keeps in-frame clones and lacks some. The sample has 150,000 to 200,000 clones, over 75% seen once. All donors participated as healthy donors of bone marrow. Per germline, CDR1 SEHNR and CDR2 FQNEAQ (reference sequence). This CDR3 region has 14 residues. Trimming cost V 3 bases and J 6 bases, with 13 bases left between them. The sample comprised PBMCs. V is TRBV7-9 and J is TRBJ2-3; D possibly corresponds to TRBD2 (5 bases). The origin of this receptor is a man in his fifties or sixties in good health and CMV-seropositive. CDR3 in amino acids: CASSFLPTGDTQYF. CDR3 nucleotides: TGTGCCAGCAGCTTCTTACCGACGGGGGATACGCAGTATTTT.